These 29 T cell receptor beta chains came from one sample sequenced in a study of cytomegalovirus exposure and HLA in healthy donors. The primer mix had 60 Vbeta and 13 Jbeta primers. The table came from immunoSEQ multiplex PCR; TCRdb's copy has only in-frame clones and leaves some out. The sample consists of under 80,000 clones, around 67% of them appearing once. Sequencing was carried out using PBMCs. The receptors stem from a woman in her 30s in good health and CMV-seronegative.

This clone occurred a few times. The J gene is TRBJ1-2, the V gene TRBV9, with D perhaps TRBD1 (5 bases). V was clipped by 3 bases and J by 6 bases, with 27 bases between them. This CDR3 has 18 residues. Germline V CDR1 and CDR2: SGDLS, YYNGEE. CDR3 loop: CASSATLTGTPLRDGYTF. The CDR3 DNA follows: TGTGCCAGCAGCGCGACTCTCACGGGGACTCCTCTTCGGGATGGCTACACCTTC. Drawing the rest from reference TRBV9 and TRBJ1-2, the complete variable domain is DSGVTQTPKHLITATGQRVTLRCSPRSGDLSVYWYQQSLDQGLQFLIQYYNGEERAKGNILERFSAQQFPDLHSELNLSSLELGDSALYFCASSATLTGTPLRDGYTFGSGTRLTVV.

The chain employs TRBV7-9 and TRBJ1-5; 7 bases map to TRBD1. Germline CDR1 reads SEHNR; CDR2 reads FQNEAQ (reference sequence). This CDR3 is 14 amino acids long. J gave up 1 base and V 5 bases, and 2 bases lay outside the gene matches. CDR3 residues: CASSIQGSNQPQHF. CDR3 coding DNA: TGTGCCAGCAGCATACAGGGGAGCAATCAGCCCCAGCATTTT. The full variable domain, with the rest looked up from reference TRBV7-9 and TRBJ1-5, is DTGVSQNPRHKITKRGQNVTFRCDPISEHNRLYWYRQTLGQGPEFLTYFQNEAQLEKSRLLSDRFSAERPKGSFSTLEIQRTEQGDSAMYLCASSIQGSNQPQHFGDGTRLSIL.

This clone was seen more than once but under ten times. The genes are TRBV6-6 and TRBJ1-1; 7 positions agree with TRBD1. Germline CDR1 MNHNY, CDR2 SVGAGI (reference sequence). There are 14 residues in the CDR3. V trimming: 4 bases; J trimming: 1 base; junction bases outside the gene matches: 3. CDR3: CASSFRQGNTEAFF. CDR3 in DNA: TGTGCCAGCAGTTTTCGACAGGGGAACACTGAAGCTTTCTTT.

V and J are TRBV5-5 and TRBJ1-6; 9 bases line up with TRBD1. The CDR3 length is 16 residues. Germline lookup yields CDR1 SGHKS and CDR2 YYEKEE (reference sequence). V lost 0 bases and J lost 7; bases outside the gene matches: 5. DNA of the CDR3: TGTGCCAGCAGCTTGGCTTACAGGGGGCTGAATTCACCCCTCCACTTT. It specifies CASSLAYRGLNSPLHF.

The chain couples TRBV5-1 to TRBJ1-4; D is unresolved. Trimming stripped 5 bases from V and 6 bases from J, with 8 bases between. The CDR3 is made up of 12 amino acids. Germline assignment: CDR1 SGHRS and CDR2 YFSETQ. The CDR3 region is CASSSSDEKLFF. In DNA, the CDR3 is TGCGCCAGCAGTTCAAGCGATGAAAAACTGTTTTTT.

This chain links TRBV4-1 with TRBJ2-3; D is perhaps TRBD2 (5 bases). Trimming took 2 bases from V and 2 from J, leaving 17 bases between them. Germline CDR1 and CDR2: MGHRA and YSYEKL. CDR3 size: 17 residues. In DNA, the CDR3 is TGCGCCAGCAGCCAAAAACTAGGTCGACTTGACACAGATACGCAGTATTTT. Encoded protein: CASSQKLGRLDTDTQYF.

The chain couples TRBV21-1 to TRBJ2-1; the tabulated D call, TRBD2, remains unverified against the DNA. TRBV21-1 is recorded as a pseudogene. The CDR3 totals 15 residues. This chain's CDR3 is CASSVEGCANNEQFF. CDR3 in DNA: TGTGCCAGCAGCGTAGAGGGCTGCGCGAACAATGAGCAGTTCTTC.

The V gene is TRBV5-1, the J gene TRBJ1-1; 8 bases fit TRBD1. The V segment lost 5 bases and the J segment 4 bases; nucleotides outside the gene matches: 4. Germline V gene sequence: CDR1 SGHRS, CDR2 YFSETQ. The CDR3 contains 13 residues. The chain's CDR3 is CASRKTGGTEAFF. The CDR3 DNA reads TGCGCCAGCAGGAAAACAGGGGGCACTGAAGCTTTCTTT.

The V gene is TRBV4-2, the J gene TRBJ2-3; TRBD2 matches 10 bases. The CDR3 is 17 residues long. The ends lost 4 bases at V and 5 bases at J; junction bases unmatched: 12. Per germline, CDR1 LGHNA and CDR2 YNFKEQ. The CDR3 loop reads CASSPVGESGGGDTQYF. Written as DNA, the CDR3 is TGTGCCAGCAGCCCCGTCGGGGAGAGCGGGGGGGGAGATACGCAGTATTTT.

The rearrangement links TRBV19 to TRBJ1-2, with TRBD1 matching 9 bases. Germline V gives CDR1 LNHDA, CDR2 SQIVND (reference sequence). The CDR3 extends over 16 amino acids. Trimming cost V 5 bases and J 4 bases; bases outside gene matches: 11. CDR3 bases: TGTGCCAGTAGTTTCGAACCGGGACAGGGATCCTATGGCTACACCTTC. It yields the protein CASSFEPGQGSYGYTF.

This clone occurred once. CDR3 nucleotide sequence: TGCGCCAGCAGCTCAGTAACAGGGAATGAGCAGTTCTTC. Encoded protein: CASSSVTGNEQFF. The chain uses TRBV5-1 and TRBJ2-1, with D possibly being TRBD1 (6 bases). The V end lost 3 bases, the J end lost 7 bases, and 11 bases lay between the germline ends. Germline CDR1 is SGHRS and CDR2 is YFSETQ. The CDR3 sequence is 13 residues long.

CDR3 bases: TGTGCCAGCAGCCCGATGACAGGATACTACGAGCAGTACTTC. As protein: CASSPMTGYYEQYF. The chain is built from TRBV7-9 and TRBJ2-7; tentative D call: TRBD1 (6 bases). The V gene lost 5 bases and the J gene lost 3 bases, with 14 bases spanning the gap. The CDR3 has 14 residues. Germline CDR1 SEHNR, CDR2 FQNEAQ (reference sequence).

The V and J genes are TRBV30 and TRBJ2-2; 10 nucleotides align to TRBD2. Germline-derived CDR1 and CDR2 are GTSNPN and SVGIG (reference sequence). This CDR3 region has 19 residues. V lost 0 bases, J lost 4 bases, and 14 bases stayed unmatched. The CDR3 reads CAWSVFLIAGGRGTGELFF. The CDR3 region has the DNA TGTGCCTGGAGTGTATTTTTGATAGCGGGGGGTCGCGGCACCGGGGAGCTGTTTTTT. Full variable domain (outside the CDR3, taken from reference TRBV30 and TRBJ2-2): SQTIHQWPATLVQPVGSPLSLECTVEGTSNPNLYWYRQAAGRGLQLLFYSVGIGQISSEVPQNLSASRPQDRQFILSSKKLLLSDSGFYLCAWSVFLIAGGRGTGELFFGEGSRLTVL.

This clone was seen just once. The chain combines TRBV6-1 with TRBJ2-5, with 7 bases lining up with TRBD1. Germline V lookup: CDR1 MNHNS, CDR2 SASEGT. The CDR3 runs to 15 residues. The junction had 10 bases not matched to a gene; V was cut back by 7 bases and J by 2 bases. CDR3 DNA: TGTGCCAGCAAGGGATGGCCGACAGGGCAAGAGACCCAGTACTTC. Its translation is CASKGWPTGQETQYF.

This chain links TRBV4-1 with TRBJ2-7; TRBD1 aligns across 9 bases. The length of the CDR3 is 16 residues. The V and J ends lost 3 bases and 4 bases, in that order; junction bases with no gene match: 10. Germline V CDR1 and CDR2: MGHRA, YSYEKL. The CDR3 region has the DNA TGCGCCAGCAGCCAGCCGGGCCGGGACAGGGATTACGAGCAGTACTTC. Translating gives CASSQPGRDRDYEQYF.

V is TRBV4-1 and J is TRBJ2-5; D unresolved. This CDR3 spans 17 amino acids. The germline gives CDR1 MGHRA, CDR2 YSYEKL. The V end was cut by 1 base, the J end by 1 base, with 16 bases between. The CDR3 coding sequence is TGCGCCAGCAGCCAAGCCGTCACACCTGATTCCCAAGAGACCCAGTACTTC. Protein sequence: CASSQAVTPDSQETQYF.

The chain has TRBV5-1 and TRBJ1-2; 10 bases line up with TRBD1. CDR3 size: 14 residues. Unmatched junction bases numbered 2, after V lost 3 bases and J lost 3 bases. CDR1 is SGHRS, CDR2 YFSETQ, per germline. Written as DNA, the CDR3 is TGCGCCAGCAGCTGGACAGGGGGTGACTATGGCTACACCTTC. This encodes CASSWTGGDYGYTF. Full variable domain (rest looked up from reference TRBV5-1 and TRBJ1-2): KAGVTQTPRYLIKTRGQQVTLSCSPISGHRSVSWYQQTPGQGLQFLFEYFSETQRNKGNFPGRFSGRQFSNSRSEMNVSTLELGDSALYLCASSWTGGDYGYTFGSGTRLTVV.

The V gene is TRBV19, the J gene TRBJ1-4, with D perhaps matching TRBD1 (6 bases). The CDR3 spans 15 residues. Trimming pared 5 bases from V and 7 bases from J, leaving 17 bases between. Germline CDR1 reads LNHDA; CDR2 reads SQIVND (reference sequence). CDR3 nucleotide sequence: TGTGCCAGTAGTGTGACAGGACCAGGTAGTGAAAAACTGTTTTTT. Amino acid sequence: CASSVTGPGSEKLFF.

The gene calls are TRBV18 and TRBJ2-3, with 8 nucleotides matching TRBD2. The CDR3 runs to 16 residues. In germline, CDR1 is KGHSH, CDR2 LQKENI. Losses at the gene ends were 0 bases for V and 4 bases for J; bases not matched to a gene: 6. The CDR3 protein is CASSPPRRGDADTQYF. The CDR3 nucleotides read TGTGCCAGCTCACCACCGAGGCGGGGGGATGCAGATACGCAGTATTTT.

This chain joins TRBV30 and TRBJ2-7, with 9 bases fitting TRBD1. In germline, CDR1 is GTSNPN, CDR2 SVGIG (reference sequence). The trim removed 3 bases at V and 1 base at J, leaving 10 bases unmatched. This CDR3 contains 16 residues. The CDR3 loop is CAWRGEPGQGSYEQYF. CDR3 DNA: TGTGCCTGGAGGGGGGAACCGGGACAGGGTTCCTACGAGCAGTACTTC.

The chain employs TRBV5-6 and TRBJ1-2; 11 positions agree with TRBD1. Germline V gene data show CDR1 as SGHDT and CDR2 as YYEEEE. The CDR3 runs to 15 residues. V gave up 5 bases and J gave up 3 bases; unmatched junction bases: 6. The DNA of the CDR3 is TGTGCCAGCAGACGCTGGGGACAGGGGGACTATGGCTACACCTTC. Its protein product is CASRRWGQGDYGYTF.

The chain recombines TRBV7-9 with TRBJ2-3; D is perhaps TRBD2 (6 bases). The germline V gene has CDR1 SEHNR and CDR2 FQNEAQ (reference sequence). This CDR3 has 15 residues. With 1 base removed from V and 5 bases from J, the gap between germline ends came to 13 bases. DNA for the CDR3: TGTGCCAGCAGCTTAGTCTGGGAGGCCCGAGATACGCAGTATTTT. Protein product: CASSLVWEARDTQYF.

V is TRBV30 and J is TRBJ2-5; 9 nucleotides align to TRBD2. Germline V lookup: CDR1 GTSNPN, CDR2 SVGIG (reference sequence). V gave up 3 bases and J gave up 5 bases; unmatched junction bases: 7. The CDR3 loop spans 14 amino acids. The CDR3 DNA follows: TGTGCCTGGAGACCGGGACTAGCCCACGAGACCCAGTACTTC. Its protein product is CAWRPGLAHETQYF.

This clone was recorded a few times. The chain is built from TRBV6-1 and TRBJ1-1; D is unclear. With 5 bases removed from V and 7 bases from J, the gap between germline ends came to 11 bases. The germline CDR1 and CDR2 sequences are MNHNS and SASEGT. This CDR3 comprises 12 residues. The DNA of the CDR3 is TGTGCCAGCAGTTTCGCTCCCGGTGAAGCTTTCTTT. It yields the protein CASSFAPGEAFF.

CDR3 region: CASSLQGPGANVLTF. CDR3 nucleotide sequence: TGTGCCAGCAGCTTACAGGGCCCTGGGGCCAACGTCCTGACTTTC. J is TRBJ2-6 and V is TRBV5-4, with D maybe TRBD1 (6 bases). Per the germline V gene, CDR1 is SGHNT and CDR2 is YYREEE (reference sequence). This CDR3 is built from 15 residues. The V end lost 2 bases, the J end lost 2 bases, and 8 bases lay between the germline ends.

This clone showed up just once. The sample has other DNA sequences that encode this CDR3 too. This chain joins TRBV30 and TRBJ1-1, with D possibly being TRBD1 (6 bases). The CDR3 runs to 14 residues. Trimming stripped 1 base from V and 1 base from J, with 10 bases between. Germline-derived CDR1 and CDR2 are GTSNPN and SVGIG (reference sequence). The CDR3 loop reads CAWSARGGNTEAFF. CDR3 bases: TGTGCCTGGAGTGCCAGAGGGGGGAACACTGAAGCTTTCTTT.

This CDR3 reads CASSLGLNQPQHF. The CDR3 region has the DNA TGTGCCAGCAGCTTAGGCCTTAATCAGCCCCAGCATTTT. The chain joins TRBV13 to TRBJ1-5, with D unresolved. From germline, CDR1 is PRHDT and CDR2 FYEKMQ (reference sequence). V shed 0 bases and J shed 4 bases, with 4 bases lying between them. The CDR3 runs to 13 residues.

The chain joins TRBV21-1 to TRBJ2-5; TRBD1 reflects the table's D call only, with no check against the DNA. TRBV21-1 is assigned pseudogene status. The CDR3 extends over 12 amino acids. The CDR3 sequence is CASSKALTDPYF. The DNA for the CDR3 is TGTGCCAGCAGCAAAGCGCTAACAGATCCGTACTTC.

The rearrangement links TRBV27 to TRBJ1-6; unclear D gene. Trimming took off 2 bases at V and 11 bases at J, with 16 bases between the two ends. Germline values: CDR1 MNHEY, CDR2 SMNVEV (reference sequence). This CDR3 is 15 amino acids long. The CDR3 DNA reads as TGTGCCAGCAGTTTAACATACGGAGCAGTTCCACCCCTCCACTTT. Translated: CASSLTYGAVPPLHF.